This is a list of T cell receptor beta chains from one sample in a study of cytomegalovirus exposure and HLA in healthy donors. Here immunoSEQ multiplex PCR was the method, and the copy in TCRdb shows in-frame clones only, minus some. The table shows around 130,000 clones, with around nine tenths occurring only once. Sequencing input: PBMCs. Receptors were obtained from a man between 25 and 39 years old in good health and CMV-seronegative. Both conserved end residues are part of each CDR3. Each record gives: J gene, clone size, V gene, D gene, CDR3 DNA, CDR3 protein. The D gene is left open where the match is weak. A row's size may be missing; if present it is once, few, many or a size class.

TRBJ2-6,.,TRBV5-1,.,TGCGCCAGCAGCTTGGAAGGGGTTACTATGGGGGCCAACGTCCTGACTTTC,CASSLEGVTMGANVLTF
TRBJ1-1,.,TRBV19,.,TGTGCCACCAAAGAACTCGGGACTGAAGCTTTCTTT,CATKELGTEAFF
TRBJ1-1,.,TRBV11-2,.,TGTGCCAGCAGTGCAAGGACAAACACTGAAGCTTTCTTT,CASSARTNTEAFF
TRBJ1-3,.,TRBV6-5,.,TGTGCCAGCAGTTCCCTGAAGGGGGCTGGAAACACCATATATTTT,CASSSLKGAGNTIYF
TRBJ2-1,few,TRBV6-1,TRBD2,TGTGCCAGCAGTGAAGCGGGGAGGGACAATGAGCAGTTCTTC,CASSEAGRDNEQFF
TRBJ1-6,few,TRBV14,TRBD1,TGTGCCAGCAGCCCTGACAGGGCAAGGGATTCACCCCTCCACTTT,CASSPDRARDSPLHF
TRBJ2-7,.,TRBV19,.,TGTGCCAGTAGTGAACAACTAGGTCACGAGCAGTACTTC,CASSEQLGHEQYF
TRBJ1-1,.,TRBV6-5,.,TGTGCCACCGGGGGCACTGAAGCTTTCTTT,CATGGTEAFF
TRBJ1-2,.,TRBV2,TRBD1,TGTGCCAGCAGTGAAGCTGGGGGACAGGGCTATGGCTACACCTTC,CASSEAGGQGYGYTF
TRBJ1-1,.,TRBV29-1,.,TGCAGCGTCGACCTAGTAGCGGCGAACACTGAAGCTTTCTTT,CSVDLVAANTEAFF
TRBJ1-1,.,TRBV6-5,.,TGTGCCAGCAGTCCCGCACAAGGGGGTATCACTGAAGCTTTCTTT,CASSPAQGGITEAFF
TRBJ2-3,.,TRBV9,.,TGTGCCAGCAGCGTAATCGGGGTCCCCACAGATACGCAGTATTTT,CASSVIGVPTDTQYF
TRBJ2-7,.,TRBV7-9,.,TGTGCCAGCAGCTTAGGGGGGGACCCTCCCTACGAGCAGTACTTC,CASSLGGDPPYEQYF
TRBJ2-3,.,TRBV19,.,TGTGCCAGTAGTGAGAGGGGGGGATTAGATACGCAGTATTTT,CASSERGGLDTQYF
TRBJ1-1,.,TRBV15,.,TGTGCCACCAGCAGGGAGGGGACGGGGAACACTGAAGCTTTCTTT,CATSREGTGNTEAFF
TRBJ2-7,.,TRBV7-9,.,TGTGCCAGCAGCTTAGATCTACTGGTTTACGAGCAGTACTTC,CASSLDLLVYEQYF
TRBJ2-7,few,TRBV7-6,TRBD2,TGTGCCAGCAGCCGCTCTAGCGGGGGACGAAACTACGAGCAGTACTTC,CASSRSSGGRNYEQYF
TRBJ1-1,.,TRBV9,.,TGTGCCAGCAGCGTAGACGGCAGGGGATGGATGAACACTGAAGCTTTCTTT,CASSVDGRGWMNTEAFF
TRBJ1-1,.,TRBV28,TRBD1,TGTGCCAGCAGAGGGACAGGGTGGAACACTGAAGCTTTCTTT,CASRGTGWNTEAFF
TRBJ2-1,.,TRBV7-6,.,TGTGCCAGCAGCGCAGACTGGCTACCCTCCTACAATGAGCAGTTCTTC,CASSADWLPSYNEQFF
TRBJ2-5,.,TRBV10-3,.,TGTGCCATCAGGGTGGTAGCCCAAGCGGTCCAGTACTTC,CAIRVVAQAVQYF
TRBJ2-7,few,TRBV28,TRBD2,TGTGCCAGCAGTGACCGGGCGGGGGGCTACGAGCAGTACTTC,CASSDRAGGYEQYF
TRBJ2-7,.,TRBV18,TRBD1,TGTGCCAGCTCACCGACAGGGGGGGGATACGAGCAGTACTTC,CASSPTGGGYEQYF
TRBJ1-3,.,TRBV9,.,TGTGCCAGCAGCGGCCCGGGAGCGGGAAACACCATATATTTT,CASSGPGAGNTIYF
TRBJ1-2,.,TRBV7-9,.,TGTGCCAGCAGCTTGGCGGAGAACTATGGCTACACCTTC,CASSLAENYGYTF
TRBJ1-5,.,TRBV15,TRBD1,TGTGCCACCAGCAGCCGGGACAGGGTGAGGGCCTTTGGTCAGCCCCAGCATTTT,CATSSRDRVRAFGQPQHF
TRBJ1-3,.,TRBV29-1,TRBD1,TGCAGCGTCCGACAGGGCCTCTCTGGAAACACCATATATTTT,CSVRQGLSGNTIYF
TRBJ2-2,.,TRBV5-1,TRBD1,TGCGCCAGCAGTACAGGGGGTTTGTCCGGGGAGCTGTTTTTT,CASSTGGLSGELFF
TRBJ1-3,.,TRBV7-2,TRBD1,TGTGCCAGCAGCCTACAGGGGCGCGCAAACACCATATATTTT,CASSLQGRANTIYF
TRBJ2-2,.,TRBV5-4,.,TGTGCCAGCAGCTTGGGGGGAGCGACCACCGGGGAGCTGTTTTTT,CASSLGGATTGELFF
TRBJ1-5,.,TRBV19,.,TGTGCCAGTGGTCAGGGCTTTCAGCCCCAGCATTTT,CASGQGFQPQHF